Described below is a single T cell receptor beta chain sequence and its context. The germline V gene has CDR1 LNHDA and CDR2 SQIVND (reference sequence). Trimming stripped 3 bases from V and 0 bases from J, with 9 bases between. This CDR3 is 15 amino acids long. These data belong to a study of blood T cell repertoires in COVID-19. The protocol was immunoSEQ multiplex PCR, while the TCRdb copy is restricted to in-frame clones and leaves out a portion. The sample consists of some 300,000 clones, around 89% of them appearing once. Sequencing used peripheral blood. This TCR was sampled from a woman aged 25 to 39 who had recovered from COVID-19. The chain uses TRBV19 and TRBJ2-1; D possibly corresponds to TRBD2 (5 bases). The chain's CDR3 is CASSIGLNSYNEQFF. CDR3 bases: TGTGCCAGTAGTATCGGACTTAACTCCTACAATGAGCAGTTCTTC.